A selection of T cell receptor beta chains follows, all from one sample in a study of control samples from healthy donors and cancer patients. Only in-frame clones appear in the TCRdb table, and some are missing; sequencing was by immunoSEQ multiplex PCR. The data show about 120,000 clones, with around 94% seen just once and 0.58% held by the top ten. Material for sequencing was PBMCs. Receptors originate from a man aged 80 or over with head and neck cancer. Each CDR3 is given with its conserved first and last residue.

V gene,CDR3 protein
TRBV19,CASSIGQGRNQPQHF
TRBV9,CASSVSPEGGGTQHF
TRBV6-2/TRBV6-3,CASSYSSHFYEQYF
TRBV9,CASSVEGQGNAIDGYTF
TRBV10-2,CASSSRVLSNYGYTF
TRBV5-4,CASSSGLAGATGELFF
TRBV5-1,CASSWAPGTGWYTF
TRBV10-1,CASSGTGHTETQYF
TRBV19,CASSIPQQGGGSAFF
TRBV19,CASSDSGRRDEQFF
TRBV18,CASSRGQRRLNTEAFF
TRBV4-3,CASSQAALSNEQFF
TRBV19,CASSITTGRETQYF
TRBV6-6,CASSSYSEQYF
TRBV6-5,CASDWSQGQETQYF
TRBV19,CASSIAGDTNEKLFF
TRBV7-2,CASSPRGQETQYF
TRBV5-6,CASSFRTGGVETQYF
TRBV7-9,CASSAWLPHTNYGYTF
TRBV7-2,CASSPSPLTVYYGYTF
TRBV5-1,CASSNGDLNQPQHF
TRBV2,CASSPEYYGYTF
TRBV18,CASSRAGPNSGNTIYF
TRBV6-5,CASNPGTGSHQPQHF
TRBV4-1,CASSQDRSRSSYEQYF
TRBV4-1,CASSQTTGTGDETQYF
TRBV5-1,CASSRDRAGETQYF
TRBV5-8,CASSSRWLAAEAFF
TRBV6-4,CANNGSPSGANVLTF
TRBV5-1,CASSFARGNTEAFF
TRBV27,CASSWGPRNTEAFF
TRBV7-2,CASSSRSETQYF
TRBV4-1,CASSQGPLKITSTDTQYF
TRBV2,CASRGALAGGPEQFF
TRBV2,CASRGTGGPSGELFF
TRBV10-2,CASSDQGDYGYTF
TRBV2,CASTMRTGIADTQYF
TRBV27,CASSLYGVDYGYTF
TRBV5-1,CASSLDPDRRSLSGYTF
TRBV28,CATTRDSSYEQYF
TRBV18,CASSPWAGNTEAFF
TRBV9,CASSAPPGAGGSTDTQYF
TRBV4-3,CASSQDRSSYNEQFF
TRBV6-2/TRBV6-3,CASSRLAGAYEQYF
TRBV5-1,CASKESTGASYGYTF
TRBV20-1,CSASADVSGELFF